A single T cell receptor beta chain is shown here with its context. Antigen specificity is unknown. A junction boundary mismatches the germline segment, possibly from a read error. A Clinical Activity Score of at least 3, a NOSPECS grade of at least 4 and a duration under 3 months were recorded in the ophthalmopathy patients. Diagnosis relied on clinical symptoms, serum thyroxine and TRAb, thyroid ultrasound and orbital computed tomography. Each 10 ml fresh peripheral blood draw supplied the PBMCs. The CDR3 covers 14 residues. The germline V gene encodes CDR1 SGHTA and CDR2 FQGNSA. RNA transcripts yielded amplified TCR beta CDR3 regions. HTBI primers were the set used in a first-round RT-PCR of the TCR CDR3. TCRdb re-analysed the multiplex PCR reads in MiXCR, keeping a single row per CDR3 protein. The sample yields more than 50,000 distinct CDR3 sequences, approximately 53% seen once. This sample is part of a study of T cells in Graves' hyperthyroidism and ophthalmopathy. Study-level findings and limits: Using 13 V-J features, a model discriminated ophthalmopathy from stable hyperthyroidism.

V is TRBV7-2 and J is TRBJ2-1; TRBD2 agrees at 11 bases. The TCR comes from a woman in her sixties or seventies with Graves' ophthalmopathy. Specimen: blood. The CDR3, as DNA: TGTGCCAGCAGCATAGCGGGGGGGAGGGGGGAGCAGTTCTTC. It codes for CASSIAGGRGEQFF.